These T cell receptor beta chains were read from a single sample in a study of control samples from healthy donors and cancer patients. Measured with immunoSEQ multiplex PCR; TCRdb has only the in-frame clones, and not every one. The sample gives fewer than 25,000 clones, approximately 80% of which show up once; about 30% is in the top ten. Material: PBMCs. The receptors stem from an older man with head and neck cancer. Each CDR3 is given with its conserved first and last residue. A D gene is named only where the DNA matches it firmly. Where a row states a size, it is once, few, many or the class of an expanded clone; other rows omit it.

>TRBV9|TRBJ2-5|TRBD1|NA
TGTGCCAGCAGCGACGGGACAGGTCGACAAGAGACCCAGTACTTC
CASSDGTGRQETQYF
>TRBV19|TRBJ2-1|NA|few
TGTGCCAGTAGTATATTGCCCTACAATGAGCAGTTCTTC
CASSILPYNEQFF
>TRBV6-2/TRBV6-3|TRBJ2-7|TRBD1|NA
TGTGCCAGCAGTTTGGGACAGGGCTACGAGCAGTACTTC
CASSLGQGYEQYF
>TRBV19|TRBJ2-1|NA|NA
TGTGCCAGTAGTATACAGGTCGGACAAAGCTCCTACAATGAGCAGTTCTTC
CASSIQVGQSSYNEQFF
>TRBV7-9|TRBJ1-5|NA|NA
TGTGCCAGCAGCGAGGACAAGAATCAGCCCCAGCATTTT
CASSEDKNQPQHF
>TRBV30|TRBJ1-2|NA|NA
TGTGCCTGTCTCGGGGGCGAGAGGTATGGCTACACCTTC
CACLGGERYGYTF
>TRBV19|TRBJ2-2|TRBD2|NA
TGTGCCAGTAGGGGGACTAGCGGAAACACCGGGGAGCTGTTTTTT
CASRGTSGNTGELFF
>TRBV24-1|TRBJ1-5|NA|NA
TGTGCCACCTCAGGGAGTAATAGCAATCAGCCCCAGCATTTT
CATSGSNSNQPQHF
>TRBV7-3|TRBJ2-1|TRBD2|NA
TGTGCCAGCAGCCCGGGACTATCATACAATGAGCAGTTCTTC
CASSPGLSYNEQFF
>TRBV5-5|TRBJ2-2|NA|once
TGTGCCAGCAGCTTGGGAAGGGACACCGGGGAGCTGTTTTTT
CASSLGRDTGELFF
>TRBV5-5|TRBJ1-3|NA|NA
TGTGCCAGCAGCTTCGAAGTCGCTGGAAACACCATATATTTT
CASSFEVAGNTIYF
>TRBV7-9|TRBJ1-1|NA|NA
TGTGCCAGCAGCTTACTCGAAGGCACTGAAGCTTTCTTT
CASSLLEGTEAFF
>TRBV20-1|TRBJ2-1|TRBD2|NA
TGCAGTGCCAGTAGTCTAGCGGAGTACAATGAGCAGTTCTTC
CSASSLAEYNEQFF
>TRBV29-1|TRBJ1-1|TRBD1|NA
TGCAGCGTAAGGTCGCAGGGGGCGGACACTGAAGCTTTCTTT
CSVRSQGADTEAFF
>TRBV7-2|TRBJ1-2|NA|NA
TGTGCCAGCAGCCCTTTGGGGCTTTTCTATGGCTACACCTTC
CASSPLGLFYGYTF
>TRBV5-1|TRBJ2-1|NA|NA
TGCGCCCCCCCTCTGAAATCCTACAATGAGCAGTTCTTC
CAPPLKSYNEQFF
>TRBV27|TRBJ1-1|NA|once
TGTGCCAGCACCATATCGGGGCTGAACACTGAAGCTTTCTTT
CASTISGLNTEAFF
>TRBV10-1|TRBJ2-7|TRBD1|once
TGCGCCAGCCCCGAGGACAGGGACGAGCAGTACTTC
CASPEDRDEQYF
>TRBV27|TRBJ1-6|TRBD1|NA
TGTGCCAGCAGTTCTCGGACAGGGGGCCTGAACTCACCCCTCCACTTT
CASSSRTGGLNSPLHF
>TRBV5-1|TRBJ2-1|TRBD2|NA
TGCGCCAGCAGCCGAGGGACTAGCGGGGAGTCCTACAATGAGCAGTTCTTC
CASSRGTSGESYNEQFF
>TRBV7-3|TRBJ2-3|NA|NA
TGTGCCAGCAGCTTTAGCGGCCCCACAGATACGCAGTATTTT
CASSFSGPTDTQYF
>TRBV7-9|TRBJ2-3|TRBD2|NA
TGTGCCAGCAGTCCCGGGAGCGGGAGGGCAGATACGCAGTATTTT
CASSPGSGRADTQYF
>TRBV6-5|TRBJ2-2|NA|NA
TGTGCCAGCAGTTTCACTGGGGACTGGGGACCCGGGGAGCTGTTTTTT
CASSFTGDWGPGELFF
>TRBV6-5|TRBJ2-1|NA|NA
TGTGCCAGCAGTTACAAGGGTGACAATGAGCAGTTCTTC
CASSYKGDNEQFF
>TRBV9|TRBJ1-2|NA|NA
TGTGCCAGCAGCGTATACAGGTCCGGCTACACCTTC
CASSVYRSGYTF
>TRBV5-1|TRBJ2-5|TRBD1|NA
TGCGCCAGCACCACAGGGGACAGACAGTACCAAGAGACCCAGTACTTC
CASTTGDRQYQETQYF
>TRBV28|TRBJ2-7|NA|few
TGTGCCAGCACCTTTCGGAACGAGCAGTACTTC
CASTFRNEQYF
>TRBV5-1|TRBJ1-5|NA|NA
TGCGCCAGCAGCTTGGGGGGGGGCGAACAGCCCCAGCATTTT
CASSLGGGEQPQHF
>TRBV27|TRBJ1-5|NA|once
TGTGCCAGCAGTCCAGAGGGCAGGGTCGGACAGCCCCAGCATTTT
CASSPEGRVGQPQHF
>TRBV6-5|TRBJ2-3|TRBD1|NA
TGTGCCAGCATGGGACAGGGGGCAGATACGCAGTATTTT
CASMGQGADTQYF
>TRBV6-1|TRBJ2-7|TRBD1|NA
TGTGCCAGCAGTGAATGGGGGACAGGGTCCTACGAGCAGTACTTC
CASSEWGTGSYEQYF
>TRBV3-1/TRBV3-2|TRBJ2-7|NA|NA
TGTGCCAGCAGCCGAGGCCTTGGGGGCAACGAGCAGTACTTC
CASSRGLGGNEQYF
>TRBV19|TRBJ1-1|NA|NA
TGTGCCAGTAGTATTCTCCTGAACACTGAAGCTTTCTTT
CASSILLNTEAFF
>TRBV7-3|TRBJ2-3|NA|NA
TGTGCCAGCAGCCTAAGCGGGTTCGCGACAGATACGCAGTATTTT
CASSLSGFATDTQYF
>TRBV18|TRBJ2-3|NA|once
TGTGCCAGCTCACCACCGGGCACAGATACGCAGTATTTT
CASSPPGTDTQYF
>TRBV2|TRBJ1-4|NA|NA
TGTGCCAGCATCCGGGTCTCCCAGGGAGAACTGTTTTTT
CASIRVSQGELFF
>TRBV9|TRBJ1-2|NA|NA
TGTGCCAGCTCCCCGGACAGCACTAACTATGGCTACACCTTC
CASSPDSTNYGYTF
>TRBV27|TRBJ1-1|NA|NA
TGTGCCAGCAGTTTGGAAAAGAACACTGAAGCTTTCTTT
CASSLEKNTEAFF
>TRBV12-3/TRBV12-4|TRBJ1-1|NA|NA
TGTGCCAGCAGTTTCGGGAGTTGGGCTGAAGCTTTCTTT
CASSFGSWAEAFF
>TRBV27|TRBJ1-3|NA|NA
TGTGCCAGCAGTTTGTGGGCTGGAAACACCATATATTTT
CASSLWAGNTIYF
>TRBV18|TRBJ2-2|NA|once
NA
CASSPSASGQGREHGELFF
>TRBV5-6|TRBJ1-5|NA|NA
TGTGCCAGCAGCTTAGGGACGTATAATAGCAATCAGCCCCAGCATTTT
CASSLGTYNSNQPQHF
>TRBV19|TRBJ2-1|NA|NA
TGTGCCAGTAAGATGAACAATGAGCAGTTCTTC
CASKMNNEQFF
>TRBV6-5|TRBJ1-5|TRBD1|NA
TGTGCCAGCTCTTCGACAGGGGGGAATCAGCCCCAGCATTTT
CASSSTGGNQPQHF
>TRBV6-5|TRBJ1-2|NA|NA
TGTGCCAGCAGACCAGGACGGCCGGGGGGTGGCTACACCTTC
CASRPGRPGGGYTF
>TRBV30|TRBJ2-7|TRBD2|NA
TGTGCCTGGAAACGGACTAGCGGGGCCTACGAGCAGTACTTC
CAWKRTSGAYEQYF
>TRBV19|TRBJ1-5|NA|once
TGTGCCAGTAGTATAGAAGGTCAGGGGCTGCCCCAGCATTTT
CASSIEGQGLPQHF
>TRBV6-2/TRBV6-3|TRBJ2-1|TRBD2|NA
TGTGCCAGCAGTTACTCGACCGGGACTAGCGGCTACAATGAGCAGTTCTTC
CASSYSTGTSGYNEQFF